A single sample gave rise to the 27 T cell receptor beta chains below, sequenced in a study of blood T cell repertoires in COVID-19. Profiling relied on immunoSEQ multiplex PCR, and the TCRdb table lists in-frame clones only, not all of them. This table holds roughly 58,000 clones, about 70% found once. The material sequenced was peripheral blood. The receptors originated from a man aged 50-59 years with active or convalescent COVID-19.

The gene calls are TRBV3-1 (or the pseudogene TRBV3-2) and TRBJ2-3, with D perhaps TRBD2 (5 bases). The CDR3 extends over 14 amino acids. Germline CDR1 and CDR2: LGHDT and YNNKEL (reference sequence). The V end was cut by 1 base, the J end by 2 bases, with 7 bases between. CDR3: CASSQGRFTDTQYF. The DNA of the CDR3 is TGTGCCAGCAGCCAAGGGAGGTTCACAGATACGCAGTATTTT.

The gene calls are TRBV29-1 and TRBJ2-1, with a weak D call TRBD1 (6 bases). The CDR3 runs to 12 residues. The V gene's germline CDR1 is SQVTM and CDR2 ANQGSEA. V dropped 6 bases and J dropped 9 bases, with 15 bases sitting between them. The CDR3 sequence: CSVVQGYREQFF. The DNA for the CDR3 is TGCAGCGTCGTCCAGGGGTATCGTGAGCAGTTCTTC.

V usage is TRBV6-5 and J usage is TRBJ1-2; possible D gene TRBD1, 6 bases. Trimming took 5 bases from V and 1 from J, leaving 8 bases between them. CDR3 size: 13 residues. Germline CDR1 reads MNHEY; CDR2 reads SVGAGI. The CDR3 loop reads CASSTDSNYGYTF. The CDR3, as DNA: TGTGCCAGCAGTACGGACAGTAACTATGGCTACACCTTC.

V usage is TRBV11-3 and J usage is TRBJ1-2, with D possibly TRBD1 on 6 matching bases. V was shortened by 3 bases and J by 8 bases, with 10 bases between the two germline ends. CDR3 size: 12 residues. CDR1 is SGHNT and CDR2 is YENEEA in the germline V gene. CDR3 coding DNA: TGTGCCAGCAGCTTCCAGGGACAAGGCTACACCTTC. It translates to CASSFQGQGYTF. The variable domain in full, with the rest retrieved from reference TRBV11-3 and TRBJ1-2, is EAGVVQSPRYKIIEKKQPVAFWCNPISGHNTLYWYLQNLGQGPELLIRYENEEAVDDSQLPKDRFSAERLKGVDSTLKIQPAELGDSAVYLCASSFQGQGYTFGSGTRLTVV.

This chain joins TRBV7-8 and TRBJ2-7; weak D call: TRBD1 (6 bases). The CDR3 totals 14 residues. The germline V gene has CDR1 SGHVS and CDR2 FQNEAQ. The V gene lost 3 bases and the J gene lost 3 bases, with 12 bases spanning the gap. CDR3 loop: CASSFQGSSYEQYF. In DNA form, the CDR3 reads TGTGCCAGCAGCTTCCAGGGGTCCAGCTACGAGCAGTACTTC.

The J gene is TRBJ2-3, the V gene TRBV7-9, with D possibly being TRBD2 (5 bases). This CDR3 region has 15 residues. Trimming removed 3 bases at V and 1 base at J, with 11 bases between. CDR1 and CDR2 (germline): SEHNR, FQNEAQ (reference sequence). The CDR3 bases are TGTGCCAGCAGCTTTGAGGGATTGGGCACAGATACGCAGTATTTT. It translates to CASSFEGLGTDTQYF.

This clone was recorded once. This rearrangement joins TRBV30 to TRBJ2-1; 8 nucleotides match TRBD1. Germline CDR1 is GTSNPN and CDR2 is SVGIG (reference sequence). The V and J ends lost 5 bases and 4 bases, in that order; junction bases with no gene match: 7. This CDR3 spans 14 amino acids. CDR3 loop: CAWGAGQAYNEQFF. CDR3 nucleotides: TGTGCCTGGGGGGCGGGACAGGCATACAATGAGCAGTTCTTC.

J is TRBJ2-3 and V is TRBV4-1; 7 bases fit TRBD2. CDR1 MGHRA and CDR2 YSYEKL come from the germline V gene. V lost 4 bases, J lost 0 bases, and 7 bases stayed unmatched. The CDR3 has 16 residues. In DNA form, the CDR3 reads TGCGCCAGCAGCCTCATGGGACTATCAAGCACAGATACGCAGTATTTT. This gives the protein CASSLMGLSSTDTQYF.

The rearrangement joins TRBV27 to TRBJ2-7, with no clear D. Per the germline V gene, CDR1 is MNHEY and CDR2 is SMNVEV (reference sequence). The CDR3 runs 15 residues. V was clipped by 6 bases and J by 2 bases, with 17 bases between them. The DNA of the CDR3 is TGTGCCAGCAGAAACCACGGAGTTTCGACCTACGAGCAGTACTTC. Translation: CASRNHGVSTYEQYF.

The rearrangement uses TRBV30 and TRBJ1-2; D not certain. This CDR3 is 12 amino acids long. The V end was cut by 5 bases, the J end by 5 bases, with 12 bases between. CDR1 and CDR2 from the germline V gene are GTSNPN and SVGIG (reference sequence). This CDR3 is CAWQSGDYGYTF. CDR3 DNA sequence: TGTGCCTGGCAGTCCGGGGATTATGGCTACACCTTC.

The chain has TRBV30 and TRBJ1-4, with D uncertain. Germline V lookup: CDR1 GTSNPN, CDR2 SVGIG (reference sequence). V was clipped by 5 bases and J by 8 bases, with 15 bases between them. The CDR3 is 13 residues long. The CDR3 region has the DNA TGTGCCTGGGGTCCGGGGAACGTCGAAAAACTGTTTTTT. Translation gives CAWGPGNVEKLFF.

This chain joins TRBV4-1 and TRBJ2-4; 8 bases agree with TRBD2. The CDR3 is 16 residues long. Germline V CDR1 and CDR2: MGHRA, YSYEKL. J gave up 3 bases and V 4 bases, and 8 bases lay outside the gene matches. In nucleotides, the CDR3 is TGCGCCAGCAGCCTACGGACTAGCAATGGCAAAAACATTCAGTACTTC. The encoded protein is CASSLRTSNGKNIQYF.

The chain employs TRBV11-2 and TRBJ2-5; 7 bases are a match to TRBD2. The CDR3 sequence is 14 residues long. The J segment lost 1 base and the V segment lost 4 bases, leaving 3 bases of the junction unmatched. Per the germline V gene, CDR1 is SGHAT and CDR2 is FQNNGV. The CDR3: CASSSGTTQETQYF. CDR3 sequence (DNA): TGTGCCAGCAGCTCCGGGACTACCCAAGAGACCCAGTACTTC.

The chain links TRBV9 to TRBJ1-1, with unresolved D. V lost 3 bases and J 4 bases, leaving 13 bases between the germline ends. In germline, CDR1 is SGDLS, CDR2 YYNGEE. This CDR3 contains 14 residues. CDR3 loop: CASSALREGTEAFF. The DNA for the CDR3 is TGTGCCAGCAGCGCGCTAAGGGAGGGCACTGAAGCTTTCTTT.

This CDR3 is CASSPDRGSTGELFF. Written as DNA, the CDR3 is TGTGCCAGCAGCCCTGACAGGGGTAGCACCGGGGAGCTGTTTTTT. J is TRBJ2-2 and V is TRBV7-3; 8 nucleotides match TRBD1. V was clipped by 5 bases and J by 4 bases; unmatched bases: 6. Germline assignment: CDR1 SGHTA and CDR2 FQGTGA. This CDR3 has 15 amino acids.

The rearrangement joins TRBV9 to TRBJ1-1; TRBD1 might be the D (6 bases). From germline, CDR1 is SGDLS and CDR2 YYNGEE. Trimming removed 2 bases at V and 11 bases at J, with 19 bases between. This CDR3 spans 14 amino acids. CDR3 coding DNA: TGTGCCAGCAGCGTCCAGGCGAACAGGGCTCCCGCTTTCTTT. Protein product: CASSVQANRAPAFF.

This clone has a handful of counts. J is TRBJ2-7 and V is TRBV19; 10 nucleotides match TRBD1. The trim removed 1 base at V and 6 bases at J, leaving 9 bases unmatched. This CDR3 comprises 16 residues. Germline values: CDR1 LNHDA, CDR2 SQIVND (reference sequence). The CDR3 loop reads CASSIVRTGGPSEQYF. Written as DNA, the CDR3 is TGTGCCAGTAGTATAGTCCGGACAGGGGGTCCATCCGAGCAGTACTTC.

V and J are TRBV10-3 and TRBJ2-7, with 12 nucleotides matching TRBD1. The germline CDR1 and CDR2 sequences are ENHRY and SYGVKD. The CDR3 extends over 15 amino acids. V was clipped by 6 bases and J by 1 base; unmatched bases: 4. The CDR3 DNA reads TGTGCCATCAGCGGGACAGGGGGCGGATCCTACGAGCAGTACTTC. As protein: CAISGTGGGSYEQYF.

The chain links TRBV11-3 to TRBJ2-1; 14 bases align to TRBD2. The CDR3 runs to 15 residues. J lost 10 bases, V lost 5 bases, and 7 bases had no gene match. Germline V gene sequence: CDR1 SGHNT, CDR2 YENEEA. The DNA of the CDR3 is TGTGCCAGCAGCAGACTAGCGGGGGGGCAAGGGGAGCAGTTCTTC. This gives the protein CASSRLAGGQGEQFF.

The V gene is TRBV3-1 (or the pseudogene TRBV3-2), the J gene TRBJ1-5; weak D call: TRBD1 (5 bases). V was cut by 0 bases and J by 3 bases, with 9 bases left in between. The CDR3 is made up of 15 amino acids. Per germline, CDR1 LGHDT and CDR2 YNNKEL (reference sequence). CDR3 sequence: CASSQDRADNQPQHF. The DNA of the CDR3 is TGTGCCAGCAGCCAAGACAGGGCAGACAATCAGCCCCAGCATTTT.

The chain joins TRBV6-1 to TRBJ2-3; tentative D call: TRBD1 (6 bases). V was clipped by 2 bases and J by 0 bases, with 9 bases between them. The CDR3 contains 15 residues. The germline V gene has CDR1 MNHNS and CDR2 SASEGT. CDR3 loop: CASSEYRASTDTQYF. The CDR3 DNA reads TGTGCCAGCAGTGAATACAGGGCTAGCACAGATACGCAGTATTTT.

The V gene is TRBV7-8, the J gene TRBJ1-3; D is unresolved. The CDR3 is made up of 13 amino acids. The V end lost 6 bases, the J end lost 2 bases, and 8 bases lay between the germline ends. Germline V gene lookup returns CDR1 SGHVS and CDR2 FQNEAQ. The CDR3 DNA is TGTGCCAGCAGTCTGGGCGCTGGAAACACCATATATTTT. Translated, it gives CASSLGAGNTIYF.

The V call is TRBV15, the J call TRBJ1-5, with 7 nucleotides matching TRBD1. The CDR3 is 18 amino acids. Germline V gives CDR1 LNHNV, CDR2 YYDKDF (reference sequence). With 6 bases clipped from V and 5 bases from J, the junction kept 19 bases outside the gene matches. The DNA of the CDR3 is TGTGCCACCAGATCAGATCAGGGGTCCGGGACAGTCTATCAGCCCCAGCATTTT. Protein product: CATRSDQGSGTVYQPQHF.

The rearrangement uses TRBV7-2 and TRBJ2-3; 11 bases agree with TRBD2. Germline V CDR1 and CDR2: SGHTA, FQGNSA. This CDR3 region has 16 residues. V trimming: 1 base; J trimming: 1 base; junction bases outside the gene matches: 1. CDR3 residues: CASSLELAGGTDTQYF. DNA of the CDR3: TGTGCCAGCAGCTTAGAACTAGCGGGGGGCACAGATACGCAGTATTTT.

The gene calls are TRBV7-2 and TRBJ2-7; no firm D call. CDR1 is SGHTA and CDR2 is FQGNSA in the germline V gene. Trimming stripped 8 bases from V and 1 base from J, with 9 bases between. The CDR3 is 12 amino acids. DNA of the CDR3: TGTGCCAGCCGTGGCCCATCCTACGAGCAGTACTTC. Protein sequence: CASRGPSYEQYF.

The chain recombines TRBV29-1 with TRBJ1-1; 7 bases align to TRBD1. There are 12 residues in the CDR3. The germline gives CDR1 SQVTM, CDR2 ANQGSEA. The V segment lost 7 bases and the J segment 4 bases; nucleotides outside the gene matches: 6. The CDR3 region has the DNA TGCAGCGCATATTACAGGGGCACTGAAGCTTTCTTT. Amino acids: CSAYYRGTEAFF.

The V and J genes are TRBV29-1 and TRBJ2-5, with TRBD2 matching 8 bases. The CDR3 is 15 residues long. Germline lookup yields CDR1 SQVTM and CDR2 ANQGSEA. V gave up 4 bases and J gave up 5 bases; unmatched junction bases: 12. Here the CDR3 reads CSVVTYGRAGETQYF. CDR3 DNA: TGCAGCGTTGTGACGTACGGGAGGGCTGGCGAGACCCAGTACTTC.